Below, 26 T cell receptor beta chains from the same sample are listed, as sequenced in a study of T cell repertoires in cytomegalovirus infection. For these receptors, no antigen is known. TCRdb reprocessed the reads with MiXCR, giving one entry per CDR3 protein. The sample shows some 940,000 distinct CDR3 sequences, roughly 30% of them seen only once. The sample in question was cultured CD8+ T cells from PBMCs, obtained from culture after CMV antigen stimulation. These receptors came from a human donor in good health (CMV status not recorded). Some clones in this sample may be carry-over from other donors' samples.

Regarding this clonotype: At one end the junction does not follow the germline gene, possibly because of a read error. V usage is TRBV6-2 or TRBV6-3 and J usage is TRBJ1-1; D not certain. The CDR3 has 13 residues. CDR1 and CDR2 (germline): MNHEY, SVGEGT. For the CDR3, the DNA is TGTGCCAGCTGGGCAGCTTTGAATACTGAAGCTTTCTTT. Translated, it gives CASWAALNTEAFF.

The table lists this clonotype with a few counts. The V gene is TRBV7-6, the J gene TRBJ2-2; a possible D gene is TRBD1 (6 bases). The CDR3 has 16 amino acids. Germline V gene data show CDR1 as SGHVS and CDR2 as FNYEAQ. Trimming cost V 5 bases and J 0 bases, with 13 bases left between them. The CDR3 coding sequence is TGTGCCAGCAGCAACTGGGACAACTCGAACACCGGGGAGCTGTTTTTT. It is translated as CASSNWDNSNTGELFF.

The chain's CDR3 is CASSITTVRPHNEQFF. CDR3 bases: TGTGCCAGTAGTATAACGACAGTCCGTCCCCACAATGAGCAGTTCTTC. This sequence joins TRBV19 and TRBJ2-1; perhaps TRBD1 as D (5 bases). CDR1 and CDR2 (germline): LNHDA, SQIVND (reference sequence). The V gene lost 2 bases and the J gene lost 5 bases, with 16 bases spanning the gap. The CDR3 spans 16 residues.

The chain is built from TRBV10-1 and TRBJ2-1; 9 bases match TRBD1. V trimming: 6 bases; J trimming: 9 bases; junction bases outside the gene matches: 18. This CDR3 has 17 residues. Germline CDR1 and CDR2: WNHNN and SYGVQD (reference sequence). CDR3 loop: CASSLRAPGQGWGEQFF. CDR3 nucleotides: TGCGCCAGCAGCCTGCGGGCGCCGGGACAGGGATGGGGTGAGCAGTTCTTC.

The chain employs TRBV27 and TRBJ2-1, with D unresolved. The CDR3 has 17 amino acids. Between the trimmed V and J ends, which lost 6 bases and 0 bases, there was a span of 18 bases. In germline, CDR1 is MNHEY, CDR2 SMNVEV (reference sequence). The CDR3 DNA sequence: TGTGCCAGCAGCCTTACCCAAACAGCGTCCTCCTACAATGAGCAGTTCTTC. It yields the protein CASSLTQTASSYNEQFF.

This clonotype was seen more than once but under ten times. The chain carries TRBV5-6 and TRBJ2-5, with 12 bases identical to TRBD2. This CDR3 contains 17 residues. Germline V gene sequence: CDR1 SGHDT, CDR2 YYEEEE. V shed 4 bases, J shed 5 bases, and the junction held 12 bases outside the gene matches. CDR3 region: CASSPASGGADWETQYF. The CDR3 bases are TGTGCCAGCAGCCCGGCTAGCGGGGGGGCCGATTGGGAGACCCAGTACTTC. Full variable domain (rest looked up from reference TRBV5-6 and TRBJ2-5): DAGVTQSPTHLIKTRGQQVTLRCSPKSGHDTVSWYQQALGQGPQFIFQYYEEEERQRGNFPDRFSGHQFPNYSSELNVNALLLGDSALYLCASSPASGGADWETQYFGPGTRLLVL.

This clonotype occurred many times. The genes are TRBV6-5 and TRBJ2-1; TRBD1 is a possible D gene (5 bases). Germline loops: CDR1 MNHEY, CDR2 SVGAGI. The CDR3 has 13 residues. V lost 6 bases and J 3 bases, leaving 9 bases between the germline ends. CDR3 sequence: CASSRADYNEQFF. CDR3 nucleotides: TGTGCCAGCAGCAGGGCCGACTACAATGAGCAGTTCTTC.

This rearrangement joins TRBV6-1 to TRBJ1-2; 9 bases are shared with TRBD1. Germline CDR1 is MNHNS and CDR2 is SASEGT. CDR3 length equals 15 residues. V was pared by 6 bases and J by 8 bases, with 13 bases of the junction left unmatched. CDR3 amino acids: CASSPLPQGARGYTF. The CDR3 bases are TGTGCCAGCAGCCCCTTACCACAGGGGGCGCGGGGCTACACCTTC.

This clonotype was seen only once. V is TRBV5-1 and J is TRBJ2-1, with D tentatively TRBD2 (6 bases). From germline, CDR1 is SGHRS and CDR2 YFSETQ. V lost 3 bases and J 6 bases, leaving 10 bases between the germline ends. CDR3 length: 13 residues. This CDR3 is CASSSEGPNEQFF. DNA of the CDR3: TGCGCCAGCAGCTCGGAGGGTCCCAATGAGCAGTTCTTC.

This clonotype was observed a handful of times. This chain connects TRBV7-9 to TRBJ2-1; D possibly matches TRBD1 or TRBD2 (5 bases each). With 2 bases removed from V and 4 bases from J, the gap between germline ends came to 18 bases. Germline V gene lookup returns CDR1 SEHNR and CDR2 FQNEAQ (reference sequence). The CDR3 is 17 amino acids. For the CDR3, the DNA is TGTGCCAGCAGCTTACCCTATGGGGGAGAGGGGTACAATGAGCAGTTCTTC. This translates into CASSLPYGGEGYNEQFF.

A note on this clonotype: A much larger clone lies one base from this, so it may be a read error. The rearrangement links TRBV7-2 to TRBJ2-6; no clear D. Germline CDR1 SGHTA, CDR2 FQGNSA. The CDR3 contains 15 residues. CDR3 sequence reads: CASSAESSRANVLTF. CDR3 nucleotides: TGTGCCAGCAGTGCAGAAAGCTCTAGGGCCAACGTCCTGACTTTC.

V is TRBV6-6 and J is TRBJ2-1, with a tentative D call TRBD2 (6 bases). CDR3 length: 16 amino acids. The V end lost 2 bases, the J end lost 0 bases, and 11 bases lay between the germline ends. Germline V CDR1 and CDR2: MNHNY, SVGAGI (reference sequence). The CDR3 nucleotides read TGTGCCAGCAGTTACAACGGGGGTCTCTCCTACAATGAGCAGTTCTTC. Translated: CASSYNGGLSYNEQFF.

This clonotype was counted only a few times. V is TRBV12-3 or TRBV12-4 and J is TRBJ2-3; D is undetermined. The CDR3 is 13 residues long. Trimming left V 6 bases short and J 5 bases short, with 12 bases between. The CDR3 region has the DNA TGTGCCAGCAGGGTAAGGTCGGAAGATACGCAGTATTTT. Protein product: CASRVRSEDTQYF.

The chain employs TRBV27 and TRBJ2-5; no clear D. Trimming took off 0 bases at V and 1 base at J, with 9 bases between the two ends. CDR1 is MNHEY, CDR2 SMNVEV, per germline (reference sequence). This CDR3 contains 15 residues. CDR3 residues: CASSLSYTSQETQYF. As DNA, the CDR3 is TGTGCCAGCAGTTTATCTTACACTTCCCAAGAGACCCAGTACTTC.

Points on this clonotype: Its ends do not fully match the called genes, so a read error is possible. The rearrangement uses TRBV6-5 and TRBJ1-1, with a possible D match to TRBD1 (5 bases). CDR3 size: 12 residues. CDR1 and CDR2 (germline): MNHEY, SVGAGI. The CDR3 is CANSLGGTEAFF. The CDR3 DNA follows: TGTGCCAACAGTTTGGGGGGCACTGAAGCTTTCTTT.

This clonotype was observed a few times. This sequence joins TRBV2 and TRBJ2-2; tentatively, D is TRBD2 (5 bases). CDR1 and CDR2 from the germline V gene are SNHLY and FYNNEI. CDR3 length: 12 amino acids. V was shortened by 6 bases and J by 7 bases, with 9 bases between the two germline ends. CDR3 protein: CASRDYNGELFF. As DNA, the CDR3 is TGTGCCAGCAGAGACTATAACGGGGAGCTGTTTTTT.

The chain employs TRBV6-1 and TRBJ2-5; D may be TRBD1 (6 bases). V was clipped by 5 bases and J by 5 bases, with 24 bases between them. This CDR3 spans 17 amino acids. CDR1 is MNHNS, CDR2 SASEGT, per germline. This CDR3 reads CASSMHLTTGQGETQYF. DNA for the CDR3: TGTGCCAGCAGTATGCACTTAACGACAGGACAAGGGGAGACCCAGTACTTC.

This chain connects TRBV7-9 to TRBJ1-2, with D maybe TRBD1 (5 bases). V lost 8 bases, J lost 4 bases, and 17 bases lay in between. This CDR3 is built from 14 residues. In germline, CDR1 is SEHNR, CDR2 FQNEAQ (reference sequence). The CDR3: CASGTGVGAYGYTF. DNA of the CDR3: TGTGCCAGCGGTACGGGGGTAGGAGCCTATGGCTACACCTTC. Variable domain in full (rest from reference TRBV7-9 and TRBJ1-2): DTGVSQNPRHKITKRGQNVTFRCDPISEHNRLYWYRQTLGQGPEFLTYFQNEAQLEKSRLLSDRFSAERPKGSFSTLEIQRTEQGDSAMYLCASGTGVGAYGYTFGSGTRLTVV.

In its sample, this clonotype was seen a few times. This sequence joins TRBV7-6 and TRBJ1-1, with TRBD1 matching over 8 bases. Germline V gene lookup returns CDR1 SGHVS and CDR2 FNYEAQ. The CDR3 has 14 amino acids. The V gene end was trimmed by 5 bases and the J gene end by 1 base; junction bases not matched to a gene: 3. The chain's CDR3 is CASSRTGKNTEAFF. In DNA, the CDR3 is TGTGCCAGCAGCCGGACAGGGAAGAACACTGAAGCTTTCTTT.

CDR3 sequence reads: CASSLDRRGYGYTF. CDR3 nucleotide sequence: TGTGCCAGCAGTTTAGACAGAAGAGGCTATGGCTACACCTTC. The V and J genes are TRBV27 and TRBJ1-2; maybe TRBD1 (5 bases). V lost 2 bases and J lost 4, with 11 bases in between. Per germline, CDR1 MNHEY and CDR2 SMNVEV (reference sequence). This CDR3 region has 14 residues.

The CDR3 protein is CASSYGGIGPQHF. The DNA of the CDR3 is TGTGCCAGCAGTTACGGCGGGATAGGCCCCCAGCATTTT. The chain joins TRBV6-5 to TRBJ1-5; D uncertain. Germline values: CDR1 MNHEY, CDR2 SVGAGI. This CDR3 region has 13 residues. The V and J ends lost 2 bases and 10 bases respectively, with 12 bases between them.

This chain joins TRBV5-8 and TRBJ2-6; no reliable D call. V was cut by 7 bases and J by 4 bases, with 18 bases left in between. Germline V gene lookup returns CDR1 SGHTS and CDR2 YDEGEE. CDR3 length equals 16 residues. CDR3 region: CASHYGSPSGANVLTF. The CDR3 coding sequence is TGTGCCAGCCATTATGGCAGTCCTTCGGGGGCCAACGTCCTGACTTTC.

This clonotype was picked up many times. The chain combines TRBV7-2 with TRBJ2-1, with 8 positions matching TRBD1. V shed 1 base and J 9 bases; nucleotides not matched to a gene: 11. Per germline, CDR1 SGHTA and CDR2 FQGNSA. This CDR3 spans 16 amino acids. The CDR3 spells CASSLVAGGGLGEQFF. In DNA form, the CDR3 reads TGTGCCAGCAGCTTAGTGGCAGGGGGCGGGTTAGGTGAGCAGTTCTTC.

Comments on this clonotype: A read error is possible here, since a much larger clone lies one base away. This rearrangement joins TRBV7-6 to TRBJ2-1, with 8 bases identical to TRBD2. The CDR3 covers 14 residues. CDR1 SGHVS and CDR2 FNYEAQ come from the germline V gene. The CDR3 region has the DNA TGTGTCAGCAGCCGATTAGCGGGGTCCAATGAGCAGTTCTTC. The encoded protein is CVSSRLAGSNEQFF. Full variable domain (remainder filled in from reference TRBV7-6 and TRBJ2-1): GAGVSQSPRYKVTKRGQDVALRCDPISGHVSLYWYRQALGQGPEFLTYFNYEAQQDKSGLPNDRFSAERPEGSISTLTIQRTEQRDSAMYRCVSSRLAGSNEQFFGPGTRLTVL.

The chain uses TRBV7-6 and TRBJ1-3; no clear D gene. CDR1 SGHVS and CDR2 FNYEAQ come from the germline V gene. The CDR3 sequence is 15 residues long. Between the trimmed V and J ends, which lost 5 bases and 4 bases, there was a span of 15 bases. CDR3 in DNA: TGTGCCAGCAGCCCGGGTCTTCCGGGAGGAAACACCATATATTTT. This encodes CASSPGLPGGNTIYF.

The chain links TRBV27 to TRBJ2-2, with D possibly matching TRBD1 (6 bases). The CDR3 has 18 amino acids. Looked up from germline, CDR1 is MNHEY and CDR2 is SMNVEV (reference sequence). Trimming cost V 0 bases and J 4 bases, with 18 bases left between them. CDR3 in amino acids: CASSLSASVGALTGELFF. The CDR3 region has the DNA TGTGCCAGCAGTTTATCGGCTTCTGTGGGGGCACTCACCGGGGAGCTGTTTTTT.